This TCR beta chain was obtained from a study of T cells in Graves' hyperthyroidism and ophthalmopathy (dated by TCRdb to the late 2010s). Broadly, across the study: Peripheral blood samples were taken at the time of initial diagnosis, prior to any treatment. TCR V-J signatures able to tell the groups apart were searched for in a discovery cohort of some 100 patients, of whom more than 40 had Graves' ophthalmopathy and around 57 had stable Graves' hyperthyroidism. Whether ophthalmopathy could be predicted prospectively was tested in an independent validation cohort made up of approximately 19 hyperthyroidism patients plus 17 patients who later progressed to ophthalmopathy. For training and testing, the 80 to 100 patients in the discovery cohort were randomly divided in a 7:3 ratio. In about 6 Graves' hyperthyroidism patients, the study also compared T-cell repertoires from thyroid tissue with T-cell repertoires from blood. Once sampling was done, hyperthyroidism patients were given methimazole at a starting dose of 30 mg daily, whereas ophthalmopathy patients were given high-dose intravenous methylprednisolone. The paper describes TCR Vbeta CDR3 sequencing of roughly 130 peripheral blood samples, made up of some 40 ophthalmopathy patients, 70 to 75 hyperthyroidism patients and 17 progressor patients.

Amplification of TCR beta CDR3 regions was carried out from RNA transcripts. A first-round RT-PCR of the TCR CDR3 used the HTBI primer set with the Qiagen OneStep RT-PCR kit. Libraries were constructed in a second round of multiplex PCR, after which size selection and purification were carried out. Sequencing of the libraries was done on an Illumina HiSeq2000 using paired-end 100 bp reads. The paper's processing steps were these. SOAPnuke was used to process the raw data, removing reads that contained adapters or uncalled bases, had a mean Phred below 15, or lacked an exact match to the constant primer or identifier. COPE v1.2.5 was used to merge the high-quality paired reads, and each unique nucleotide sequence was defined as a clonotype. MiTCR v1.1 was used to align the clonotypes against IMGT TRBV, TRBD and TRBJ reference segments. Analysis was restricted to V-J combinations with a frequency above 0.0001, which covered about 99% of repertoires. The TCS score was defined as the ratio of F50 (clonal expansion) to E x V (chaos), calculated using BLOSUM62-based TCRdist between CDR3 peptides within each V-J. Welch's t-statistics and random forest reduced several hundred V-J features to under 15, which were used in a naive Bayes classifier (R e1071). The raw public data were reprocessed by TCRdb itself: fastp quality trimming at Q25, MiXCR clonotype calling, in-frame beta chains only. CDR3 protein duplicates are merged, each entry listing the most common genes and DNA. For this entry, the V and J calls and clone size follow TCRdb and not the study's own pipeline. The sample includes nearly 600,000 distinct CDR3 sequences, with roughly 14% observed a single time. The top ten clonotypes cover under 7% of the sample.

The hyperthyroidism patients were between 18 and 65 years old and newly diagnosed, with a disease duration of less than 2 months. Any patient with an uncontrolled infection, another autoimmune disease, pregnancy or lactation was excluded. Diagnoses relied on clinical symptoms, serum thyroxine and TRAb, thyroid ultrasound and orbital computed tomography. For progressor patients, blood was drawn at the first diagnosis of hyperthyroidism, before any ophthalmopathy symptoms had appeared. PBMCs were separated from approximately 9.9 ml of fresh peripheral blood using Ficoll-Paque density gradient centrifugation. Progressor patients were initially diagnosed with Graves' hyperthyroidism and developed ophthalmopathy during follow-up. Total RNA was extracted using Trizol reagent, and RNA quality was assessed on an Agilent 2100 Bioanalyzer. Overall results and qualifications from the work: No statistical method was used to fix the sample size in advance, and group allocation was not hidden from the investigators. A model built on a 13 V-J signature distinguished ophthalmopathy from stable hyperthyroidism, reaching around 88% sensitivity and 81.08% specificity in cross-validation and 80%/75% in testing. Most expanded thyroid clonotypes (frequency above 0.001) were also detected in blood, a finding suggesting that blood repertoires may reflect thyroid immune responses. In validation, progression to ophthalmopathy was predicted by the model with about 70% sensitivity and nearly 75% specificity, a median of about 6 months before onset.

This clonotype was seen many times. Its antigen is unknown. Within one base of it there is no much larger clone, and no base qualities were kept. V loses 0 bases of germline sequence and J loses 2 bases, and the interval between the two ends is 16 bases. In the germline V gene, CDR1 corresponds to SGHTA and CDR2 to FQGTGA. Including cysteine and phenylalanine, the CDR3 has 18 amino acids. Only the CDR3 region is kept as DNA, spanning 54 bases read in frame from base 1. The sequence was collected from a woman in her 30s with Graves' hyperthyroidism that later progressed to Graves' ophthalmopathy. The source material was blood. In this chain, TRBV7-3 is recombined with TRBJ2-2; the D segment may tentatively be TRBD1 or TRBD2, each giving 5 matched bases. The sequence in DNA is TGTGCCAGCAGCTTAACGGGGCGTTGGCGGGCCAACACCGGGGAGCTGTTTTTT. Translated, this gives CASSLTGRWRANTGELFF.